A single sample gave rise to the 23 T cell receptor beta chains below, sequenced in a study of OX40 agonist ivuxolimab in advanced cancers. The table came from immunoSEQ multiplex PCR; TCRdb's copy has only in-frame clones and leaves some out. The data show around 30,000 clones, with 86% seen just once and roughly 29% held by the top ten. The specimen comprised CD4+ or CD8+ T cells sorted from blood, sampled in a trial of the OX40 agonist ivuxolimab. The receptors were gathered from an adult with an advanced solid tumor such as melanoma, head and neck, liver or kidney cancer.

The chain couples TRBV27 to TRBJ2-1; a possible D gene is TRBD1 (6 bases). CDR1 and CDR2 from the germline V gene are MNHEY and SMNVEV (reference sequence). The CDR3 extends over 15 amino acids. Trimming cost V 7 bases and J 1 base, with 14 bases left between them. The CDR3 loop is CASTGQSLSYNEQFF. CDR3 bases: TGTGCCAGCACCGGACAGAGCTTATCCTACAATGAGCAGTTCTTC.

The V and J genes are TRBV11-2 and TRBJ2-2, with 12 positions matching TRBD2. Trimming took 7 bases from V and 0 from J; bases not matched to a gene: 12. The CDR3 has 19 residues. The germline gives CDR1 SGHAT, CDR2 FQNNGV. Here the CDR3 DNA reads TGTGCCAGCATTACACTAGCGGGAGGCCCCGCCGCGAACACCGGGGAGCTGTTTTTT. Protein: CASITLAGGPAANTGELFF. Full variable domain (outside the CDR3, taken from reference TRBV11-2 and TRBJ2-2): EAGVAQSPRYKIIEKRQSVAFWCNPISGHATLYWYQQILGQGPKLLIQFQNNGVVDDSQLPKDRFSAERLKGVDSTLKIQPAKLEDSAVYLCASITLAGGPAANTGELFFGEGSRLTVL.

As regards this clone: The junction differs from germline at one of its ends, possibly a read error. The genes are TRBV2 and TRBJ1-4, with a weak D call TRBD1 (6 bases). CDR1 and CDR2 from the germline V gene are SNHLY and FYNNEI. The CDR3 runs to 10 residues. The CDR3 reads CASGGQSLLF. In DNA form, the CDR3 reads TGTGCCAGCGGTGGACAGTCCTTACTTTTT. The full variable domain, in which reference TRBV2 and TRBJ1-4 provide the parts outside the CDR3, is EPEVTQTPSHQVTQMGQEVILRCVPISNHLYFYWYRQILGQKVEFLVSFYNNEISEKSEIFDDQFSVERPDGSNFTLKIRSTKLEDSAMYFCASGGQSLLFGSGTQLSVL.

The V and J genes are TRBV6-6 and TRBJ2-3; D not certain. Germline lookup yields CDR1 MNHNY and CDR2 SVGAGI (reference sequence). The CDR3 runs to 11 residues. The germline V and J ends were trimmed by 5 bases and 5 bases, with 5 bases remaining between them. CDR3 in amino acids: CASSRRDTQYF. The DNA for the CDR3 is TGTGCCAGCAGTAGACGAGATACGCAGTATTTT.

V is TRBV15 and J is TRBJ2-5; no clear D. The CDR3 has 13 residues. From germline, CDR1 is LNHNV and CDR2 YYDKDF (reference sequence). V lost 4 bases and J 4 bases, leaving 10 bases between the germline ends. This CDR3 reads CATSNIRLETQYF. Written as DNA, the CDR3 is TGTGCCACCAGCAACATAAGACTAGAGACCCAGTACTTC.

The chain has TRBV29-1 and TRBJ1-2, with a weak D call TRBD1 (5 bases). CDR1 and CDR2 (germline): SQVTM, ANQGSEA. The CDR3 has 14 residues. V was pared by 1 base and J by 4 bases, with 13 bases between. Here the CDR3 DNA reads TGCAGCGTTGAAGGCAGGGTGGGGAGCTATGGCTACACCTTC. It codes for CSVEGRVGSYGYTF.

The V call is TRBV19, the J call TRBJ1-2; 11 nucleotides agree with TRBD1. V shed 6 bases, J shed 4 bases, and the junction held 4 bases outside the gene matches. This CDR3 is built from 14 residues. CDR1 is LNHDA and CDR2 is SQIVND in the germline V gene (reference sequence). This CDR3 reads CASRGQGVIYGYTF. The DNA for the CDR3 is TGTGCCAGTAGGGGACAGGGGGTAATCTATGGCTACACCTTC.

This sequence joins TRBV28 and TRBJ2-5, with a tentative D call TRBD1 (6 bases). Deletions cut 6 bases from V and 0 bases from J, with 11 bases between. The germline V gene has CDR1 MDHEN and CDR2 SYDVKM. The CDR3 sequence is 14 residues long. The CDR3 reads CASSGGQNQETQYF. The CDR3 DNA is TGTGCCAGCAGCGGCGGACAGAACCAAGAGACCCAGTACTTC.

This chain connects TRBV15 to TRBJ2-1, with a possible D match to TRBD2 (5 bases). The V gene lost 0 bases and the J gene lost 12 bases, with 18 bases spanning the gap. There are 15 residues in the CDR3. Germline assignment: CDR1 LNHNV and CDR2 YYDKDF (reference sequence). CDR3 in DNA: TGTGCCACCAGCAGAGATGCGCTGGCGGGCCGGAGGCAGTTCTTC. Protein sequence: CATSRDALAGRRQFF.

The chain is built from TRBV19 and TRBJ1-2, with D unclear. CDR1 LNHDA and CDR2 SQIVND come from the germline V gene (reference sequence). The CDR3 is made up of 16 amino acids. Trimming left V 5 bases short and J 4 bases short, with 20 bases between. CDR3 in amino acids: CASSLGYSQPSYGYTF. The DNA for the CDR3 is TGTGCCAGTAGTCTCGGGTACAGCCAACCCAGCTATGGCTACACCTTC.

This chain links TRBV6-1 with TRBJ2-7; unclear D gene. The CDR3 runs to 16 residues. V gave up 3 bases and J gave up 2 bases, with 17 bases separating them. Germline CDR1 and CDR2: MNHNS and SASEGT. The CDR3 nucleotides read TGTGCCAGCAGTGACGGAATCGGGCAGGTAGCCTACGAGCAGTACTTC. Amino acid sequence: CASSDGIGQVAYEQYF.

The chain uses TRBV6-1 and TRBJ2-7, with 7 bases fitting TRBD1. Per germline, CDR1 MNHNS and CDR2 SASEGT. Germline trimming cut 1 base from V and 0 bases from J; bases unmatched to any gene: 6. The CDR3 runs 16 residues. The CDR3 spells CASSEDLAGGSYEQYF. The CDR3 nucleotides are TGTGCCAGCAGTGAAGATCTGGCAGGGGGCTCCTACGAGCAGTACTTC.

The CDR3 loop is CASSVALREDNEQFF. CDR3 in DNA: TGTGCCAGCAGCGTAGCTCTGCGGGAAGACAATGAGCAGTTCTTC. The V and J genes are TRBV9 and TRBJ2-1, with D maybe TRBD2 (6 bases). V was pared by 0 bases and J by 5 bases, with 12 bases between. This CDR3 contains 15 residues. Germline assignment: CDR1 SGDLS and CDR2 YYNGEE.

V usage is TRBV5-1 and J usage is TRBJ2-1; the match to TRBD1 covers 8 bases. Germline CDR1 is SGHRS and CDR2 is YFSETQ. The V gene end was trimmed by 0 bases and the J gene end by 4 bases; junction bases not matched to a gene: 9. This CDR3 is 17 amino acids long. In DNA form, the CDR3 reads TGCGCCAGCAGCTTGGCCCGTTCGACAGGGGTTTACAATGAGCAGTTCTTC. This gives the protein CASSLARSTGVYNEQFF.

The V gene is TRBV27, the J gene TRBJ1-5; a possible D gene is TRBD1 (5 bases). Per the germline V gene, CDR1 is MNHEY and CDR2 is SMNVEV (reference sequence). The ends were cut back, 2 bases at V and 6 bases at J, with 14 bases in the middle. The CDR3 has 15 residues. CDR3 residues: CASSLSAAGSQPQHF. CDR3 in DNA: TGTGCCAGCAGTTTAAGTGCGGCAGGGTCTCAGCCCCAGCATTTT.

The chain uses TRBV7-2 and TRBJ2-5, with TRBD2 identical over 13 bases. This CDR3 is 19 amino acids long. Germline lookup yields CDR1 SGHTA and CDR2 FQGNSA. The V segment lost 1 base and the J segment 2 bases; nucleotides outside the gene matches: 10. CDR3 amino acids: CASSLVGLAGPRDQETQYF. For the CDR3, the DNA is TGTGCCAGCAGCTTAGTGGGACTAGCGGGGCCACGCGATCAAGAGACCCAGTACTTC.

The table lists this clone with a count of one. The chain links TRBV14 to TRBJ2-7; D gene ambiguous. This CDR3 is 13 amino acids long. Germline lookup yields CDR1 SGHDN and CDR2 FVKESK. Trimming took 4 bases from V and 0 from J, leaving 7 bases between them. CDR3 sequence reads: CASSPSSSYEQYF. CDR3 bases: TGTGCCAGCAGCCCCTCCAGCTCCTACGAGCAGTACTTC.

The rearrangement uses TRBV7-9 and TRBJ2-3; possible D gene TRBD2, 6 bases. The ends were cut back, 5 bases at V and 5 bases at J, with 17 bases in the middle. The germline V gene encodes CDR1 SEHNR and CDR2 FQNEAQ (reference sequence). The CDR3 runs to 15 residues. As DNA, the CDR3 is TGTGCCAGCAGCATACTGGGGGACTGGGTAGATACGCAGTATTTT. Translating it yields CASSILGDWVDTQYF.

The chain employs TRBV7-8 and TRBJ2-7; perhaps TRBD1 as D (5 bases). Trimming removed 1 base from V and 3 bases from J, with 19 bases in between. CDR1 SGHVS and CDR2 FQNEAQ come from the germline V gene. The CDR3 runs 17 residues. CDR3 sequence reads: CASSLGVDSLIIYEQYF. DNA of the CDR3: TGTGCCAGCAGCTTAGGGGTAGACAGCTTAATTATCTACGAGCAGTACTTC. Full variable domain (outside the CDR3, taken from reference TRBV7-8 and TRBJ2-7): GAGVSQSPRYKVAKRGQDVALRCDPISGHVSLFWYQQALGQGPEFLTYFQNEAQLDKSGLPSDRFFAERPEGSVSTLKIQRTQQEDSAVYLCASSLGVDSLIIYEQYFGPGTRLTVT.

The chain uses TRBV6-5 and TRBJ2-2; no clear D. The V end was cut by 5 bases, the J end by 4 bases, with 2 bases between. This CDR3 spans 11 amino acids. Germline lookup yields CDR1 MNHEY and CDR2 SVGAGI. The CDR3 DNA reads as TGTGCCAGCAGTCCCACCGGGGAGCTGTTTTTT. Translated, it gives CASSPTGELFF.

V and J are TRBV19 and TRBJ2-3; D ambiguous. The CDR3 has 15 residues. V was trimmed by 3 bases and J by 0 bases, leaving 10 bases between them. Germline CDR1 and CDR2: LNHDA and SQIVND (reference sequence). The DNA for the CDR3 is TGTGCCAGTAGTATGTCTGACTCTAGCACAGATACGCAGTATTTT. This translates into CASSMSDSSTDTQYF.

The V call is TRBV6-1, the J call TRBJ2-1; 12 bases line up with TRBD2. Trimming at V came to 0 bases and at J to 5 bases, leaving 11 bases not matched to a gene. The CDR3 extends over 19 amino acids. CDR1 and CDR2 from the germline V gene are MNHNS and SASEGT. DNA of the CDR3: TGTGCCAGCAGTGAAGCGCGGATGGGACTAGCGGGTCGGGACAATGAGCAGTTCTTC. As protein: CASSEARMGLAGRDNEQFF.

The V gene is TRBV7-3, the J gene TRBJ2-7; no reliable D call. Trimming left V 5 bases short and J 5 bases short, with 7 bases between. The germline V gene has CDR1 SGHTA and CDR2 FQGTGA. The length of the CDR3 is 11 residues. CDR3 sequence (DNA): TGTGCCAGCAGCCCCGGCGACGAGCAGTACTTC. Amino acid sequence: CASSPGDEQYF.